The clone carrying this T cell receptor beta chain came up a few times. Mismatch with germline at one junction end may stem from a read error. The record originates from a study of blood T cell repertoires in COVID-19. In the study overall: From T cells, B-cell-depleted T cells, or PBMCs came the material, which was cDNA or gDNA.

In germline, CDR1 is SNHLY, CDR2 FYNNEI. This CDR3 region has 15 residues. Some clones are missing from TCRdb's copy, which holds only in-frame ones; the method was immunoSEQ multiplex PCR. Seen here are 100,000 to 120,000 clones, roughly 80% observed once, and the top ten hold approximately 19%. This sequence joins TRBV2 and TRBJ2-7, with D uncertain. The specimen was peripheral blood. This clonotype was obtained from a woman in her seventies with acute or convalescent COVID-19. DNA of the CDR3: TGTGCCAGCAGTGAAGCGCTTGGCCTCTCCAACGAGCAGTACTTC. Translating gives CASSEALGLSNEQYF.